This passage covers 17 T cell receptor beta chains from one sample sequenced in a study of sequential checkpoint blockade in melanoma. Profiled with immunoSEQ multiplex PCR; TCRdb holds only in-frame clones, not every one. The profile shows some 19,000 clones, 74% of them singletons. Noted treatment: randomized to nivolumab then ipilimumab (arm A) or the reverse (arm B). Source: CD8+ T cells sorted from blood (inferred from file names), taken from a patient given nivolumab and ipilimumab in sequence. These receptors all stem from a human donor with melanoma.

The CDR3 nucleotides are TGTGCCACCGACAGCTTTATCGGAAGAGTCACCGGGGAGCTGTTTTTT. It is translated as CATDSFIGRVTGELFF. The J gene is TRBJ2-2, the V gene TRBV28, with TRBD1 as a possible D gene (5 bases). The germline V gene has CDR1 MDHEN and CDR2 SYDVKM. This CDR3 region has 16 residues. Trimming took off 10 bases at V and 4 bases at J, with 22 bases between the two ends.

This clone was counted only a few times. The genes are TRBV5-1 and TRBJ2-5; D is unclear. The CDR3 runs to 14 residues. The germline CDR1 and CDR2 sequences are SGHRS and YFSETQ. V lost 0 bases, J lost 9 bases, and 15 bases lay in between. The DNA of the CDR3 is TGCGCCAGCAGCTTGGATGGGCCGTTAATGGCCCAGTACTTC. It is translated as CASSLDGPLMAQYF.

The sample holds one count of this clone. The CDR3 here is CASSLDPGALEQYF. In nucleotides, the CDR3 is TGCGCCAGCAGCTTGGATCCAGGGGCCCTCGAGCAGTACTTC. The chain combines TRBV5-1 with TRBJ2-7; possibly TRBD1 for D (6 bases). This CDR3 spans 14 amino acids. V was pared by 0 bases and J by 6 bases, with 13 bases between. Germline CDR1 and CDR2: SGHRS and YFSETQ.

The chain joins TRBV30 to TRBJ2-7; TRBD1 is a possible D gene (6 bases). V lost 4 bases and J lost 3, with 19 bases in between. Germline loops: CDR1 GTSNPN, CDR2 SVGIG (reference sequence). The CDR3 loop spans 15 amino acids. The CDR3 coding sequence is TGTGCCTGGACCAGCCTGACCTACAGGGACTACGAGCAGTACTTC. Its protein is CAWTSLTYRDYEQYF.

Note on this clone: The junction does not match germline at one end; this may be a read error. J is TRBJ2-3 and V is TRBV12-5; D remains unclear. Germline-derived CDR1 and CDR2 are LGHNT and FRNRAP. CDR3 length: 11 amino acids. CDR3 amino acids: CASGLSTPVNF. DNA for the CDR3: TGTGCTAGTGGCCTCTCCACTCCGGTTAATTTT.

The V gene is TRBV27, the J gene TRBJ1-4; D unresolved. Germline assignment: CDR1 MNHEY and CDR2 SMNVEV (reference sequence). There are 17 residues in the CDR3. Trimming left V 5 bases short and J 0 bases short, with 16 bases between. CDR3 sequence: CASSPRWVEATNEKLFF. The CDR3 DNA sequence: TGTGCCAGCAGTCCCCGATGGGTGGAGGCAACTAATGAAAAACTGTTTTTT.

This clone was seen only a few times. This chain joins TRBV6-5 and TRBJ1-6, with TRBD1 as a possible D gene (5 bases). Trimming pared 2 bases from V and 8 bases from J, leaving 13 bases between. The CDR3 is 15 residues long. The V gene's germline CDR1 is MNHEY and CDR2 SVGAGI. The CDR3 loop reads CASSYGQGEYSPLHF. The CDR3 nucleotides read TGTGCCAGCAGTTACGGGCAGGGTGAATATTCACCCCTCCACTTT.

The chain recombines TRBV28 with TRBJ2-3; TRBD1 agrees at 11 bases. Germline lookup yields CDR1 MDHEN and CDR2 SYDVKM. The V gene end was trimmed by 5 bases and the J gene end by 4 bases; junction bases not matched to a gene: 14. This CDR3 has 18 amino acids. CDR3: CASSPNWGTGGGSDTQYF. In nucleotides, the CDR3 is TGTGCCAGCAGTCCGAATTGGGGGACAGGGGGAGGGTCAGATACGCAGTATTTT.

For the CDR3, the DNA is TGTGCCAGTAGTGAGGCCTACGAGCAGTACTTC. Translated, it gives CASSEAYEQYF. V is TRBV19 and J is TRBJ2-7; D uncertain. V was cut by 5 bases and J by 2 bases, with 4 bases left in between. Looked up from germline, CDR1 is LNHDA and CDR2 is SQIVND (reference sequence). CDR3 length equals 11 residues.

This clone was seen only once. The V and J genes are TRBV30 and TRBJ1-5; D call uncertain. From germline, CDR1 is GTSNPN and CDR2 SVGIG (reference sequence). V lost 1 base and J 6 bases, leaving 16 bases between the germline ends. CDR3 length: 15 amino acids. CDR3 sequence (DNA): TGTGCCTGGAGTGCGCGGGAATTTGACATTCAGCCCCAGCATTTT. The encoded protein is CAWSAREFDIQPQHF.

In nucleotides, the CDR3 is TGTGCCAGCAGCTGGACAGGGGGGAACACTGAAGCTTTCTTT. Protein: CASSWTGGNTEAFF. The chain recombines TRBV11-2 with TRBJ1-1; 10 nucleotides match TRBD1. CDR1 is SGHAT and CDR2 is FQNNGV in the germline V gene. There are 14 residues in the CDR3. V lost 4 bases to trimming and J lost 1 base; unmatched junction nucleotides: 0. The full variable domain, in which reference TRBV11-2 and TRBJ1-1 provide the parts outside the CDR3, is EAGVAQSPRYKIIEKRQSVAFWCNPISGHATLYWYQQILGQGPKLLIQFQNNGVVDDSQLPKDRFSAERLKGVDSTLKIQPAKLEDSAVYLCASSWTGGNTEAFFGQGTRLTVV.

The V call is TRBV6-1, the J call TRBJ2-3, with TRBD1 matching over 7 bases. The germline CDR1 and CDR2 sequences are MNHNS and SASEGT. Unmatched junction bases numbered 6, after V lost 6 bases and J lost 0 bases. This CDR3 is built from 15 residues. CDR3 in DNA: TGTGCCAGCAGCGGCGCGACAGGGAGCACAGATACGCAGTATTTT. Protein product: CASSGATGSTDTQYF.

V gene TRBV6-6 combines with J gene TRBJ1-2, with unresolved D. Germline CDR1 MNHNY, CDR2 SVGAGI (reference sequence). Trimming left V 0 bases short and J 2 bases short, with 10 bases between. There are 15 residues in the CDR3. CDR3 sequence reads: CASSYSTRENYGYTF. The DNA for the CDR3 is TGTGCCAGCAGTTACTCGACACGGGAGAACTATGGCTACACCTTC.

The CDR3 sequence: CASSQVGTGVFQETQYF. For the CDR3, the DNA is TGCGCCAGCAGCCAAGTCGGGACAGGGGTCTTTCAAGAGACCCAGTACTTC. This sequence joins TRBV4-1 and TRBJ2-5; 10 bases are shared with TRBD1. The germline V gene encodes CDR1 MGHRA and CDR2 YSYEKL. The CDR3 contains 17 residues. Trimming at V came to 1 base and at J to 2 bases, leaving 7 bases not matched to a gene.

The V gene is TRBV4-1, the J gene TRBJ2-7, with 9 bases that match TRBD2. Germline V CDR1 and CDR2: MGHRA, YSYEKL. Germline trimming cut 0 bases from V and 0 bases from J; bases unmatched to any gene: 6. This CDR3 has 17 residues. For the CDR3, the DNA is TGCGCCAGCAGCCAAGACTTTAGCGGGGGTAGCTCCTACGAGCAGTACTTC. It translates to CASSQDFSGGSSYEQYF.

The rearrangement uses TRBV29-1 and TRBJ1-2; D gene ambiguous. Germline CDR1 reads SQVTM; CDR2 reads ANQGSEA. The CDR3 contains 12 residues. V was trimmed by 0 bases and J by 8 bases, leaving 10 bases between them. CDR3 region: CSVEDLSPGYTF. The CDR3 DNA sequence: TGCAGCGTTGAAGATCTCTCCCCCGGCTACACCTTC.

V is TRBV7-9 and J is TRBJ2-1; the D gene is possibly TRBD2 (6 bases). Trimming left V 5 bases short and J 6 bases short, with 17 bases between. Germline V lookup: CDR1 SEHNR, CDR2 FQNEAQ (reference sequence). This CDR3 is built from 15 residues. The CDR3, as DNA: TGTGCCAGCAGCCCCCGGACAAGGGGAGGCAATGAGCAGTTCTTC. Its translation is CASSPRTRGGNEQFF. Filled out from reference TRBV7-9 and TRBJ2-1, the complete variable domain reads DTGVSQNPRHKITKRGQNVTFRCDPISEHNRLYWYRQTLGQGPEFLTYFQNEAQLEKSRLLSDRFSAERPKGSFSTLEIQRTEQGDSAMYLCASSPRTRGGNEQFFGPGTRLTVL.